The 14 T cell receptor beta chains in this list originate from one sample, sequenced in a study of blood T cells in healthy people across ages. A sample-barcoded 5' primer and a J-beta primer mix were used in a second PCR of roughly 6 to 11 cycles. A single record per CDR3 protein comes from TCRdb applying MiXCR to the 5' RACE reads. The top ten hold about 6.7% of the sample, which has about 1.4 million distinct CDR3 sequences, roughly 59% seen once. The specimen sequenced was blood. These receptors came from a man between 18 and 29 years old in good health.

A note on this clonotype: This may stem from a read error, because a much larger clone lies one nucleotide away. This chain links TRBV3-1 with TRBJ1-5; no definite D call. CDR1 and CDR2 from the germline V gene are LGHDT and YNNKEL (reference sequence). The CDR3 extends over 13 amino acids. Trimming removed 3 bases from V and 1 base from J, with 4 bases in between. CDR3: CASSHGSNQPQHF. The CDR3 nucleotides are TGTGCCAGCAGCCATGGGAGCAATCAGCCCCAGCATTTT. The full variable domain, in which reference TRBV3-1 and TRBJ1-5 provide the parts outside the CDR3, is DTAVSQTPKYLVTQMGNDKSIKCEQNLGHDTMYWYKQDSKKFLKIMFSYNNKELIINETVPNRFSPKSPDKAHLNLHINSLELGDSAVYFCASSHGSNQPQHFGDGTRLSIL.

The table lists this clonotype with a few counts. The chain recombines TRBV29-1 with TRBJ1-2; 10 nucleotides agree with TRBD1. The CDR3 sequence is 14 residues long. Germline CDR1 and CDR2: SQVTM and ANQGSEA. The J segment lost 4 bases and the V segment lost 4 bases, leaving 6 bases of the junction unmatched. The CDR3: CSVAGTGVFYGYTF. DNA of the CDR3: TGCAGCGTTGCCGGGACAGGGGTCTTCTATGGCTACACCTTC.

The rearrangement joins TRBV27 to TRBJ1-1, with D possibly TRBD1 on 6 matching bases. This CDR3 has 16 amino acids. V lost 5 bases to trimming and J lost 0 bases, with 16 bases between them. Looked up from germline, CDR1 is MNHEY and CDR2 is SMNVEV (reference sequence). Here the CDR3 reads CASSPIQTGLNTEAFF. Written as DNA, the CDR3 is TGTGCCAGCAGTCCAATACAGACAGGCCTGAACACTGAAGCTTTCTTT.

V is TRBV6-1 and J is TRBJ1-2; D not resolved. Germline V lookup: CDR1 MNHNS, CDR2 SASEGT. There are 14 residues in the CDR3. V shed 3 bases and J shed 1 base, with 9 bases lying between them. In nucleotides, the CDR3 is TGTGCCAGCAGTGAGGGGTCATATAACTATGGCTACACCTTC. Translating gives CASSEGSYNYGYTF.

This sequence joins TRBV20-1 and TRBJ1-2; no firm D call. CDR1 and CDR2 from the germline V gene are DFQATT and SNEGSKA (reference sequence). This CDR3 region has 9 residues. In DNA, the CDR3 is TGCAGGCTGGGGAGGGATGACACCTTC. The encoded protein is CRLGRDDTF.

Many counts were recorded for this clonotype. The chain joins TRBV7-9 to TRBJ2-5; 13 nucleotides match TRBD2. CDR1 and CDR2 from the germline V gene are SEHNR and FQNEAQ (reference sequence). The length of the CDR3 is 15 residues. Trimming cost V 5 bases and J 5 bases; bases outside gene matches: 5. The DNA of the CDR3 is TGTGCCAGCAGCCCCGGACTAGCGGGGGAGGAGACCCAGTACTTC. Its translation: CASSPGLAGEETQYF.

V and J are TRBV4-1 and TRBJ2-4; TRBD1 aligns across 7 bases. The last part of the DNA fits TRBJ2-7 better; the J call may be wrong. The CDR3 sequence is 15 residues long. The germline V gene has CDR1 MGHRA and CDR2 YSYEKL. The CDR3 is CASSLGQRLIYEQYF. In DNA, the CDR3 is TGCGCCAGCAGCCTGGGACAGCGCCTCATCTACGAGCAGTACTTC.

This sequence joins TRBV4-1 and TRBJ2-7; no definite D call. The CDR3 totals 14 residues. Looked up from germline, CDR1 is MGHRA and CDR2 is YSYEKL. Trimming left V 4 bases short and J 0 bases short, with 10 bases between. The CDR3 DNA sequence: TGCGCCAGCAGCCTGTGGGCCTCCTCCTACGAGCAGTACTTC. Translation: CASSLWASSYEQYF.

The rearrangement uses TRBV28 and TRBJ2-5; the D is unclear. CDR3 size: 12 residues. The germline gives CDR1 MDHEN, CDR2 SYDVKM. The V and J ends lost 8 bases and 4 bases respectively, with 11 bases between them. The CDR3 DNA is TGTGCCAGCCGATCTCGACTAGAGACCCAGTACTTC. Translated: CASRSRLETQYF.

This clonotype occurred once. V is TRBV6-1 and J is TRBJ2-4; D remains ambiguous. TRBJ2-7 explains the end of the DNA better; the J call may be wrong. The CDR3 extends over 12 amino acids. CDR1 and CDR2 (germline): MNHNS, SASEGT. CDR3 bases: TGTGCCAGCACTCTCCCCTCCTACGAGCAGTACTTC. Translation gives CASTLPSYEQYF.

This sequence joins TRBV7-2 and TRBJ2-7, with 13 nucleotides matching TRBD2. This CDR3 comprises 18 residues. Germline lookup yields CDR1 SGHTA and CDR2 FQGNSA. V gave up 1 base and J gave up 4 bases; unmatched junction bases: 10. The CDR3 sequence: CASSLVAGTSGAAYEQYF. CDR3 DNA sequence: TGTGCCAGCAGCTTAGTGGCTGGGACTAGCGGGGCTGCATACGAGCAGTACTTC.

The CDR3 sequence is CATQPPGTSPTGELFF. The CDR3 DNA reads as TGTGCCACCCAACCGCCCGGGACTAGCCCCACCGGGGAGCTGTTTTTT. The chain is built from TRBV10-3 and TRBJ2-2, with 9 bases fitting TRBD2. This CDR3 has 16 amino acids. V shed 10 bases, J shed 4 bases, and the junction held 13 bases outside the gene matches. Germline-derived CDR1 and CDR2 are ENHRY and SYGVKD.

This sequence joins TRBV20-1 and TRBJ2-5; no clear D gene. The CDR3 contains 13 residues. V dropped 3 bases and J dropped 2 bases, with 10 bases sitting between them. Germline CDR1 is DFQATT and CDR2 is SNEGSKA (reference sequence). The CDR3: CSASGRNQETQYF. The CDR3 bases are TGCAGTGCTAGCGGCAGGAATCAAGAGACCCAGTACTTC.

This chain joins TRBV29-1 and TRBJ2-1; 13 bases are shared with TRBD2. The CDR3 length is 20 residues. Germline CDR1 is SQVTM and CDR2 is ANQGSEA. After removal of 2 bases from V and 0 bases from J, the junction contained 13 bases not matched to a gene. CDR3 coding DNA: TGCAGCGTTGAACCCCCCTGGACTAGCGGGGGATATAGCTCCTACAATGAGCAGTTCTTC. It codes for CSVEPPWTSGGYSSYNEQFF.